The 29 T cell receptor beta chains in this list originate from one sample, sequenced in a study of blood T cell repertoires in COVID-19. Sequencing used immunoSEQ multiplex PCR; TCRdb keeps in-frame clones, though not all of them. The sample holds about 210,000 clones, 80% seen once. Sequencing was done on a sample of peripheral blood. The origin of the receptors is a human donor in a cohort sampled during active COVID-19.

The V call is TRBV5-1, the J call TRBJ2-1, with TRBD1 matching 9 bases. Losses at the gene ends were 4 bases for V and 10 bases for J; bases not matched to a gene: 3. Germline CDR1 SGHRS, CDR2 YFSETQ. The CDR3 is 12 residues long. CDR3 sequence: CASSDGQGEQFF. DNA of the CDR3: TGCGCCAGCAGCGATGGACAGGGGGAGCAGTTCTTC.

In this sample, this clone turned up a few times. The chain uses TRBV2 and TRBJ2-3; D is unclear. The CDR3 loop spans 12 amino acids. Germline assignment: CDR1 SNHLY and CDR2 FYNNEI. The V end lost 0 bases, the J end lost 6 bases, and 4 bases lay between the germline ends. CDR3 nucleotide sequence: TGTGCCAGCAGTGAAGCGAGGGATACGCAGTATTTT. Translation: CASSEARDTQYF.

Written as DNA, the CDR3 is TGTGCCAGCTCGAAAACGGAGAATCAGCCCCAGCATTTT. It codes for CASSKTENQPQHF. This chain joins TRBV18 and TRBJ1-5; unclear D gene. Trimming removed 6 bases from V and 4 bases from J, with 10 bases in between. Germline CDR1 is KGHSH and CDR2 is LQKENI. This CDR3 contains 13 residues.

This chain uses TRBV19 with TRBJ1-3, with no clear D. CDR3 size: 16 residues. The V end lost 5 bases, the J end lost 3 bases, and 17 bases lay between the germline ends. Germline V gives CDR1 LNHDA, CDR2 SQIVND (reference sequence). The CDR3 coding sequence is TGTGCCAGTAGTCCCATCACGTACGCTATTGGAAACACCATATATTTT. Its protein product is CASSPITYAIGNTIYF.

The chain has TRBV5-1 and TRBJ1-1; 8 positions agree with TRBD1. J gave up 0 bases and V 7 bases, and 2 bases lay outside the gene matches. This CDR3 contains 13 residues. In germline, CDR1 is SGHRS, CDR2 YFSETQ. CDR3 sequence (DNA): TGCGCCAGCGGGACAGGCATGAACACTGAAGCTTTCTTT. Translated, it gives CASGTGMNTEAFF.

This chain uses TRBV5-1 with TRBJ2-7; TRBD1 is a possible D gene (5 bases). The CDR3 is 15 amino acids. The germline V gene has CDR1 SGHRS and CDR2 YFSETQ. Trimming removed 0 bases from V and 2 bases from J, with 12 bases in between. The CDR3 sequence is CASSLDGANTYEQYF. In DNA form, the CDR3 reads TGCGCCAGCAGCTTGGATGGGGCGAATACCTACGAGCAGTACTTC.

This chain uses TRBV19 with TRBJ1-1; no firm D call. The V gene lost 5 bases and the J gene lost 1 base, with 17 bases spanning the gap. There are 16 residues in the CDR3. Germline CDR1 and CDR2: LNHDA and SQIVND (reference sequence). The CDR3 loop is CASSPRPESRNTEAFF. Here the CDR3 DNA reads TGTGCCAGTAGTCCGCGGCCGGAATCCCGGAACACTGAAGCTTTCTTT.

The rearrangement links TRBV27 to TRBJ2-7, with TRBD2 matching 11 bases. The CDR3 covers 16 residues. Looked up from germline, CDR1 is MNHEY and CDR2 is SMNVEV (reference sequence). Germline trimming cut 4 bases from V and 3 bases from J; bases unmatched to any gene: 8. In nucleotides, the CDR3 is TGTGCCAGCAGTTCCGGACTAGCGGGCAACCTCTACGAGCAGTACTTC. Its translation is CASSSGLAGNLYEQYF.

This clone was seen only a few times. The rearrangement links TRBV6-1 to TRBJ1-1; D is uncertain. CDR1 is MNHNS, CDR2 SASEGT, per germline. Between the trimmed V and J ends, which lost 3 bases and 4 bases, there was a span of 9 bases. The CDR3 totals 13 residues. The CDR3 bases are TGTGCCAGCAGTGAGCGGGAGACCACTGAAGCTTTCTTT. Translated: CASSERETTEAFF.

The rearrangement uses TRBV27 and TRBJ1-2; D is perhaps TRBD1 (5 bases). The CDR3 extends over 13 amino acids. V lost 1 base and J lost 7, with 10 bases in between. Germline CDR1 MNHEY, CDR2 SMNVEV (reference sequence). The CDR3 DNA sequence: TGTGCCAGCAGTTTATTCGGGGGGTTTGGCTACACCTTC. Protein: CASSLFGGFGYTF.

CDR3 region: CSVVAPREGNTIYF. DNA for the CDR3: TGCAGCGTTGTCGCCCCTCGGGAAGGAAACACCATATATTTT. The chain links TRBV29-1 to TRBJ1-3, with D hard to call. Germline-derived CDR1 and CDR2 are SQVTM and ANQGSEA. The CDR3 is 14 residues long. With 4 bases removed from V and 4 bases from J, the gap between germline ends came to 14 bases.

The CDR3 spells CASSLRGGGGTEAFF. CDR3 sequence (DNA): TGTGCCAGCAGCTTACGTGGGGGCGGCGGCACTGAAGCTTTCTTT. This chain uses TRBV7-8 with TRBJ1-1, with TRBD1 as a possible D gene (6 bases). This CDR3 has 15 residues. Germline V lookup: CDR1 SGHVS, CDR2 FQNEAQ. Between the trimmed V and J ends, which lost 2 bases and 4 bases, there was a span of 14 bases.

The chain is built from TRBV30 and TRBJ2-7, with no clear D. The CDR3 covers 11 residues. Germline assignment: CDR1 GTSNPN and CDR2 SVGIG (reference sequence). V lost 5 bases and J lost 7, with 12 bases in between. The CDR3 loop reads CAWASGLEQYF. The DNA for the CDR3 is TGTGCCTGGGCGTCGGGTTTAGAGCAGTACTTC.

This rearrangement joins TRBV28 to TRBJ1-4; TRBD1 matches 8 bases. Trimming cost V 7 bases and J 8 bases; bases outside gene matches: 6. This CDR3 contains 13 residues. Germline V gene sequence: CDR1 MDHEN, CDR2 SYDVKM. CDR3 sequence reads: CASMSGGGEKLFF. CDR3 sequence (DNA): TGTGCCAGCATGTCAGGGGGCGGAGAAAAACTGTTTTTT.

The chain links TRBV28 to TRBJ2-7, with 9 bases identical to TRBD1. The CDR3 has 15 residues. Trimming cost V 7 bases and J 7 bases; bases outside gene matches: 14. CDR1 and CDR2 from the germline V gene are MDHEN and SYDVKM. CDR3 residues: CASNSQGQGTGEQYF. The DNA for the CDR3 is TGTGCCAGCAATAGCCAGGGACAGGGAACTGGGGAGCAGTACTTC.

The V gene is TRBV7-9, the J gene TRBJ1-3; the D gene is possibly TRBD1 (5 bases). The CDR3 totals 14 residues. Per the germline V gene, CDR1 is SEHNR and CDR2 is FQNEAQ (reference sequence). Trimming took off 4 bases at V and 4 bases at J, with 11 bases between the two ends. The CDR3 nucleotides read TGTGCCAGCAGCTGGGCAGGGTACGGAAACACCATATATTTT. Amino acid sequence: CASSWAGYGNTIYF. The full variable domain, rest sourced from reference TRBV7-9 and TRBJ1-3, is DTGVSQNPRHKITKRGQNVTFRCDPISEHNRLYWYRQTLGQGPEFLTYFQNEAQLEKSRLLSDRFSAERPKGSFSTLEIQRTEQGDSAMYLCASSWAGYGNTIYFGEGSWLTVV.

This chain links TRBV28 with TRBJ2-3; 9 bases fit TRBD1. Germline V gives CDR1 MDHEN, CDR2 SYDVKM. Trimming at V came to 6 bases and at J to 3 bases, leaving 7 bases not matched to a gene. The CDR3 consists of 15 residues. The CDR3 protein is CASSRGTGSTDTQYF. CDR3 DNA: TGTGCCAGCAGCCGAGGGACAGGGAGTACAGATACGCAGTATTTT. Together with reference TRBV28 and TRBJ2-3, the CDR3 gives the full variable domain: DVKVTQSSRYLVKRTGEKVFLECVQDMDHENMFWYRQDPGLGLRLIYFSYDVKMKEKGDIPEGYSVSREKKERFSLILESASTNQTSMYLCASSRGTGSTDTQYFGPGTRLTVL.

This chain joins TRBV4-3 and TRBJ1-3; TRBD1 aligns across 8 bases. The V gene's germline CDR1 is LGHNA and CDR2 YSLEER. V was pared by 1 base and J by 8 bases, with 25 bases of the junction left unmatched. This CDR3 region has 21 residues. Here the CDR3 DNA reads TGCGCCAGCAGCCAAGTCAGTGTTGGGAGGACAGGGATACCTCTCCGGGACACCATATATTTT. Translation: CASSQVSVGRTGIPLRDTIYF.

J is TRBJ1-1 and V is TRBV5-5, with 8 bases fitting TRBD1. V dropped 4 bases and J dropped 3; count of bases not matched to a gene: 11. This CDR3 spans 16 amino acids. Germline CDR1 reads SGHKS; CDR2 reads YYEKEE (reference sequence). The DNA of the CDR3 is TGTGCCAGCAGCCCCATACCCAGGGGGCGCGACACTGAAGCTTTCTTT. The encoded protein is CASSPIPRGRDTEAFF.

The genes are TRBV19 and TRBJ2-5, with 8 bases aligning to TRBD1. The CDR3 extends over 16 amino acids. The V gene's germline CDR1 is LNHDA and CDR2 SQIVND (reference sequence). Germline trimming cut 7 bases from V and 0 bases from J; bases unmatched to any gene: 10. CDR3 bases: TGTGCCAGTACCCGAGGGACAGGCCTGTACCAAGAGACCCAGTACTTC. Amino acid sequence: CASTRGTGLYQETQYF.

V usage is TRBV24-1 and J usage is TRBJ2-5, with 13 nucleotides matching TRBD2. After removal of 5 bases from V and 1 base from J, the junction contained 6 bases not matched to a gene. Germline V CDR1 and CDR2: KGHDR, SFDVKD. CDR3 length equals 17 residues. CDR3 protein: CATSGPTSGRFQETQYF. As DNA, the CDR3 is TGTGCCACCAGTGGCCCGACTAGCGGGAGGTTCCAAGAGACCCAGTACTTC.

J is TRBJ2-1 and V is TRBV7-8; 12 nucleotides agree with TRBD1. This CDR3 is built from 16 residues. After removal of 1 base from V and 7 bases from J, the junction contained 5 bases not matched to a gene. Germline V gene sequence: CDR1 SGHVS, CDR2 FQNEAQ. CDR3 amino acids: CASSLGGQGALNEQFF. Here the CDR3 DNA reads TGTGCCAGCAGCTTAGGGGGACAGGGGGCATTGAATGAGCAGTTCTTC.

V is TRBV2 and J is TRBJ1-5, with 12 bases fitting TRBD1. The germline gives CDR1 SNHLY, CDR2 FYNNEI. V shed 6 bases, J shed 3 bases, and the junction held 15 bases outside the gene matches. This CDR3 has 19 residues. The CDR3 nucleotides read TGTGCCAGCAGGGACCCCGGGACAGGGGGCCTAGTTTTCAATCAGCCCCAGCATTTT. Its protein product is CASRDPGTGGLVFNQPQHF.

The chain employs TRBV3-1 (or the pseudogene TRBV3-2) and TRBJ2-3; D call uncertain. The germline V and J ends were trimmed by 8 bases and 1 base, with 16 bases remaining between them. The CDR3 covers 15 residues. Germline V CDR1 and CDR2: LGHDT, YNNKEL (reference sequence). Written as DNA, the CDR3 is TGTGCCAGCGGTGACCGACTGATAGGCACAGATACGCAGTATTTT. Protein product: CASGDRLIGTDTQYF.

This chain uses TRBV12-3 or TRBV12-4 with TRBJ1-5; 8 nucleotides line up with TRBD1. The ends lost 6 bases at V and 11 bases at J; junction bases unmatched: 9. This CDR3 spans 13 amino acids. The CDR3 sequence: CASSPTGDGSQHF. The CDR3 DNA reads TGTGCCAGCAGCCCGACAGGGGACGGATCCCAGCATTTT.

The sample holds a few counts of this clone. The V call is TRBV14, the J call TRBJ2-1, with D perhaps matching TRBD2 (7 bases). This CDR3 comprises 17 residues. CDR1 and CDR2 (germline): SGHDN, FVKESK. Trimming cost V 4 bases and J 0 bases, with 16 bases left between them. CDR3 nucleotide sequence: TGTGCCAGCAGCCCAGGCGGGGGCCTCAGCTCCTACAATGAGCAGTTCTTC. This translates into CASSPGGGLSSYNEQFF.

The chain combines TRBV6-2 or TRBV6-3 with TRBJ1-5, with D uncertain. The CDR3 sequence is 15 residues long. V was pared by 2 bases and J by 1 base, with 9 bases between. Per the germline V gene, CDR1 is MNHEY and CDR2 is SVGEGT. CDR3 region: CASSYGGLSNQPQHF. For the CDR3, the DNA is TGTGCCAGCAGTTACGGAGGACTAAGCAATCAGCCCCAGCATTTT.

The genes are TRBV7-8 and TRBJ1-2, with 7 bases lining up with TRBD1. V shed 6 bases, J shed 2 bases, and the junction held 6 bases outside the gene matches. CDR1 is SGHVS, CDR2 FQNEAQ, per germline. This CDR3 is 14 amino acids long. The CDR3 DNA reads as TGTGCCAGCAGTCGGGACAGTGGGAACTATGGCTACACCTTC. Residues: CASSRDSGNYGYTF.

This clone has just one count. Other DNA sequences within the sample encode an identical CDR3. The chain joins TRBV7-3 to TRBJ1-2; D ambiguous. Per germline, CDR1 SGHTA and CDR2 FQGTGA. The V end lost 1 base, the J end lost 6 bases, and 9 bases lay between the germline ends. This CDR3 spans 13 amino acids. CDR3 bases: TGTGCCAGCAGCTTAAATTCCGGGGATGGCTACACCTTC. Translation gives CASSLNSGDGYTF.